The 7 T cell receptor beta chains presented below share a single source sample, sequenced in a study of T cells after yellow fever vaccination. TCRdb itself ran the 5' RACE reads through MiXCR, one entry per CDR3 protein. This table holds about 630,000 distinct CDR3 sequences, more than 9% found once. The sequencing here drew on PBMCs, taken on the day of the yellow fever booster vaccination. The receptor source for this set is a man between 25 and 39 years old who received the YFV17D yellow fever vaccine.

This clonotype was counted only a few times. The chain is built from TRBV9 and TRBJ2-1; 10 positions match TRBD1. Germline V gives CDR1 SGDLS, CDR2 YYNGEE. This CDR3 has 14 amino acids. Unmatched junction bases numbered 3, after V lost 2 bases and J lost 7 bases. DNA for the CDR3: TGTGCCAGCAGCGTGGGACAGGGGTTGAATGAGCAGTTCTTC. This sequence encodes CASSVGQGLNEQFF.

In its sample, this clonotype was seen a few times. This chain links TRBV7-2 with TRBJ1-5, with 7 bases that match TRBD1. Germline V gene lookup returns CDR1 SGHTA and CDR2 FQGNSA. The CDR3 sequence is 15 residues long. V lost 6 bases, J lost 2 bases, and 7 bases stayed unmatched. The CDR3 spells CASRQDRAGNQPQHF. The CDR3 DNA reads TGTGCCAGCAGACAAGACAGGGCTGGCAATCAGCCCCAGCATTTT.

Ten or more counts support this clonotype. DNA for the CDR3: TGTGCCAGCAGTGAGGGGACGGTTCAAGAGACCCAGTACTTC. Amino acid sequence: CASSEGTVQETQYF. The chain recombines TRBV27 with TRBJ2-5; D is possibly TRBD1 or TRBD2 (5 bases each). V was shortened by 5 bases and J by 2 bases, with 12 bases between the two germline ends. Per germline, CDR1 MNHEY and CDR2 SMNVEV (reference sequence). This CDR3 has 14 residues.

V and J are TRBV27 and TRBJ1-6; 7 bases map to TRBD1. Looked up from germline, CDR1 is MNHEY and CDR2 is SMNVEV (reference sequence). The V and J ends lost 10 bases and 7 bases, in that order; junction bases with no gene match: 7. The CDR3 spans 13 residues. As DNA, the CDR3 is TGTGCCACCACGACAGGGCCAAATTCACCCCTCCACTTT. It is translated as CATTTGPNSPLHF.

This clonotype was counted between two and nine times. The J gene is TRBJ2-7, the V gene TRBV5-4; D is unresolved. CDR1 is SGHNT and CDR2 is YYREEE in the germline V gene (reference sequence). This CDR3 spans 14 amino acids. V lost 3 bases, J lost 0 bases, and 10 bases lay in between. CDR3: CASSSRATSYEQYF. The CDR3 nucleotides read TGTGCCAGCAGCTCCCGCGCGACCTCCTACGAGCAGTACTTC.

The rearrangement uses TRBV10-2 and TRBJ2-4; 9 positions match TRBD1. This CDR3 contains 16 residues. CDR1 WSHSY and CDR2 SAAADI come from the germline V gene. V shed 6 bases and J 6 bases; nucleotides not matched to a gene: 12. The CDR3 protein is CASRSTGGERRNIQYF. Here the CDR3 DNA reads TGCGCCAGCAGATCCACAGGGGGCGAAAGGAGAAACATTCAGTACTTC.

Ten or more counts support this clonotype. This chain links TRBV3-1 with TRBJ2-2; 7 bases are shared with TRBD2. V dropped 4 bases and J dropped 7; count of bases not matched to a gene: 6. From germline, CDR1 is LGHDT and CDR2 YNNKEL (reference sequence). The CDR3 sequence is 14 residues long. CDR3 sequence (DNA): TGTGCCAGCAGCCCGGGACTACACGGCGGGGAGCTGTTTTTT. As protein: CASSPGLHGGELFF.